The 27 T cell receptor beta chains in this list originate from one sample, sequenced in a study of CD8+ T cells in alopecia areata. RNA extraction and reverse transcription yielded cDNA as sequencing template. Data came from immunoSEQ multiplex PCR; TCRdb stores just in-frame clones and leaves some out. The sample carries under 85,000 clones, about 44% recorded once. The input for sequencing was CD8+ T cells sorted from blood, taken at week 0. The receptors were sampled from a human donor with alopecia areata.

CDR3 DNA sequence: TGTGCCAGCAGCCGAGACTACGAGCAGTACTTC. Its protein product is CASSRDYEQYF. The rearrangement links TRBV27 to TRBJ2-7; D is unclear. The length of the CDR3 is 11 residues. Germline CDR1 and CDR2: MNHEY and SMNVEV (reference sequence). Trimming pared 6 bases from V and 3 bases from J, leaving 6 bases between.

V gene TRBV23-1 combines with J gene TRBJ2-2; TRBD1 matches 8 bases. TRBV23-1 is placed among ORFs of uncertain function. CDR3 length equals 14 residues. The V gene end was trimmed by 6 bases and the J gene end by 3 bases; junction bases not matched to a gene: 3. This CDR3 is CASSQDRDTGELFF. The CDR3 nucleotides read TGCGCCAGCAGCCAGGACAGGGACACCGGGGAGCTGTTTTTT.

The chain employs TRBV30 and TRBJ2-7; TRBD1 agrees at 9 bases. CDR3 length: 14 amino acids. After removal of 2 bases from V and 3 bases from J, the junction contained 5 bases not matched to a gene. Per germline, CDR1 GTSNPN and CDR2 SVGIG (reference sequence). CDR3 amino acids: CAWSPWDRVYEQYF. The CDR3 region has the DNA TGTGCCTGGAGTCCCTGGGACAGGGTCTACGAGCAGTACTTC.

The chain is built from TRBV7-8 and TRBJ2-3; D is uncertain. CDR3 size: 14 residues. Germline values: CDR1 SGHVS, CDR2 FQNEAQ. V lost 3 bases and J lost 0, with 7 bases in between. CDR3 nucleotide sequence: TGTGCCAGCAGCTTTCGCCCTAGCACAGATACGCAGTATTTT. This translates into CASSFRPSTDTQYF. The complete variable domain, with remaining parts taken from reference TRBV7-8 and TRBJ2-3, reads GAGVSQSPRYKVAKRGQDVALRCDPISGHVSLFWYQQALGQGPEFLTYFQNEAQLDKSGLPSDRFFAERPEGSVSTLKIQRTQQEDSAVYLCASSFRPSTDTQYFGPGTRLTVL.

The chain links TRBV2 to TRBJ2-3, with 8 bases identical to TRBD2. Per germline, CDR1 SNHLY and CDR2 FYNNEI. After removal of 4 bases from V and 4 bases from J, the junction contained 10 bases not matched to a gene. CDR3 length equals 16 residues. CDR3 loop: CASSGNGRAFADTQYF. DNA for the CDR3: TGTGCCAGCAGTGGTAACGGGAGGGCCTTTGCAGATACGCAGTATTTT. The whole variable domain, remainder taken from reference TRBV2 and TRBJ2-3, is EPEVTQTPSHQVTQMGQEVILRCVPISNHLYFYWYRQILGQKVEFLVSFYNNEISEKSEIFDDQFSVERPDGSNFTLKIRSTKLEDSAMYFCASSGNGRAFADTQYFGPGTRLTVL.

V gene TRBV15 combines with J gene TRBJ1-5; D call uncertain. Looked up from germline, CDR1 is LNHNV and CDR2 is YYDKDF (reference sequence). The CDR3 runs 13 residues. V was cut by 5 bases and J by 7 bases, with 12 bases left in between. The CDR3 loop reads CATSGHLGQPQHF. In DNA form, the CDR3 reads TGTGCCACCAGCGGTCATTTAGGGCAGCCCCAGCATTTT.

This clone was counted between two and nine times. The chain combines TRBV5-1 with TRBJ2-2, with no clear D. V shed 8 bases and J shed 3 bases, with 11 bases lying between them. CDR1 and CDR2 (germline): SGHRS, YFSETQ. The CDR3 covers 13 residues. The CDR3 nucleotides read TGCGCCAGTCGAGCTCCGGACACCGGGGAGCTGTTTTTT. It is translated as CASRAPDTGELFF.

The V call is TRBV14, the J call TRBJ1-1; 9 bases agree with TRBD1. The CDR3 is 15 amino acids. In germline, CDR1 is SGHDN, CDR2 FVKESK. V lost 4 bases to trimming and J lost 0 bases; unmatched junction nucleotides: 3. CDR3 loop: CASSLGQGLNTEAFF. The CDR3 DNA follows: TGTGCCAGCAGCCTCGGACAGGGGTTGAACACTGAAGCTTTCTTT.

The count of this clone is one. This chain joins TRBV10-2 and TRBJ2-5, with D uncertain. V was clipped by 0 bases and J by 5 bases, with 4 bases between them. The CDR3 spans 12 residues. The germline V gene has CDR1 WSHSY and CDR2 SAAADI. The CDR3 nucleotides are TGCGCCAGCAGTGAGTCGGGGGAGACCCAGTACTTC. Protein: CASSESGETQYF.

The sample holds one count of this clone. The CDR3 DNA reads as TGTGCCAGCAGCTTAGCTCCCTCCGGCACAGATACGCAGTATTTT. Its protein product is CASSLAPSGTDTQYF. V gene TRBV11-2 combines with J gene TRBJ2-3; D is unresolved. The CDR3 covers 15 residues. V was shortened by 1 base and J by 1 base, with 9 bases between the two germline ends. Germline V gives CDR1 SGHAT, CDR2 FQNNGV.

J is TRBJ2-7 and V is TRBV9; 7 bases line up with TRBD2. Per germline, CDR1 SGDLS and CDR2 YYNGEE. V lost 4 bases and J lost 5; bases outside the gene matches: 15. The CDR3 has 16 residues. CDR3 bases: TGTGCCAGCAGCCCCACCGGGGCGGGGGATTTGGACGAGCAGTACTTC. This translates into CASSPTGAGDLDEQYF.

The chain recombines TRBV9 with TRBJ1-3; 8 positions match TRBD1. With 3 bases clipped from V and 3 bases from J, the junction kept 8 bases outside the gene matches. The CDR3 runs 16 residues. Germline V gene sequence: CDR1 SGDLS, CDR2 YYNGEE. CDR3 sequence reads: CASSEGQEGFGNTIYF. The CDR3 region has the DNA TGTGCCAGCAGCGAGGGACAGGAAGGATTTGGAAACACCATATATTTT.

This clone showed up just a few times. V and J are TRBV4-1 and TRBJ2-5; no reliable D call. V lost 1 base and J lost 7, with 4 bases in between. Germline CDR1 reads MGHRA; CDR2 reads YSYEKL. The CDR3 loop spans 11 amino acids. CDR3 amino acids: CASSQVGTQYF. CDR3 coding DNA: TGCGCCAGCAGCCAAGTTGGGACCCAGTACTTC.

The rearrangement uses TRBV15 and TRBJ1-5, with D uncertain. CDR1 LNHNV and CDR2 YYDKDF come from the germline V gene (reference sequence). This CDR3 region has 13 residues. Deletions cut 0 bases from V and 6 bases from J, with 6 bases between. This CDR3 reads CATSRDRGQPQHF. CDR3 sequence (DNA): TGTGCCACCAGCAGAGATCGGGGTCAGCCCCAGCATTTT.

In its sample, this clone was seen many times. This chain connects TRBV7-6 to TRBJ2-7, with D hard to call. This CDR3 contains 13 residues. The V end was cut by 0 bases, the J end by 3 bases, with 6 bases between. Germline CDR1 reads SGHVS; CDR2 reads FNYEAQ. As DNA, the CDR3 is TGTGCCAGCAGCTTAGCAACAATCTACGAGCAGTACTTC. Translating it yields CASSLATIYEQYF.

This sequence joins TRBV7-9 and TRBJ1-1; the match to TRBD1 covers 8 bases. The CDR3 loop spans 12 amino acids. With V trimmed by 1 base and J by 8 bases, 0 bases remained unmatched. Per germline, CDR1 SEHNR and CDR2 FQNEAQ (reference sequence). CDR3 nucleotide sequence: TGTGCCAGCAGCTTAGGGACAGGGGAAGCTTTCTTT. Its protein is CASSLGTGEAFF.

This clone was observed once. J is TRBJ2-5 and V is TRBV27; perhaps TRBD1 as D (5 bases). The CDR3 extends over 16 amino acids. The ends were cut back, 2 bases at V and 3 bases at J, with 16 bases in the middle. CDR1 and CDR2 (germline): MNHEY, SMNVEV (reference sequence). CDR3 amino acids: CASSLISYGREETQYF. The CDR3 region has the DNA TGTGCCAGCAGTTTAATATCGTATGGCAGGGAAGAGACCCAGTACTTC.

This clone was recorded many times. This chain uses TRBV10-2 with TRBJ2-7; 7 bases agree with TRBD1. Per the germline V gene, CDR1 is WSHSY and CDR2 is SAAADI. CDR3 length: 14 amino acids. Trimming took 2 bases from V and 6 from J; bases not matched to a gene: 7. CDR3 sequence reads: CASSEPSTGTEQYF. The CDR3 DNA reads TGCGCCAGCAGTGAGCCCTCGACAGGGACCGAGCAGTACTTC.

The chain recombines TRBV7-9 with TRBJ2-7; perhaps TRBD1 as D (5 bases). Germline values: CDR1 SEHNR, CDR2 FQNEAQ (reference sequence). V gave up 1 base and J gave up 2 bases, with 9 bases separating them. The CDR3 sequence is 14 residues long. The CDR3 DNA follows: TGTGCCAGCAGCTTAGTGGGGCCGACCTACGAGCAGTACTTC. Amino acid sequence: CASSLVGPTYEQYF.

The V call is TRBV9, the J call TRBJ2-1, with 7 bases aligning to TRBD1. The V segment lost 3 bases and the J segment 6 bases; nucleotides outside the gene matches: 9. The CDR3 sequence is 15 residues long. Per the germline V gene, CDR1 is SGDLS and CDR2 is YYNGEE. CDR3: CASSGVGGLRNEQFF. CDR3 in DNA: TGTGCCAGCAGCGGGGTAGGGGGCCTCCGCAATGAGCAGTTCTTC.

The V gene is TRBV19, the J gene TRBJ2-2; maybe TRBD2 (5 bases). The CDR3 sequence is 12 residues long. V lost 8 bases, J lost 5 bases, and 9 bases lay in between. In germline, CDR1 is LNHDA, CDR2 SQIVND (reference sequence). CDR3 in DNA: TGTGCCAGTCGGGAAGAAACCGGGGAGCTGTTTTTT. Translating gives CASREETGELFF.

This clone has just a few counts. CDR3 bases: TGTGCCAGCAGCTACCAATCACGGGAGAACACCGGGGAGCTGTTTTTT. Its translation is CASSYQSRENTGELFF. The chain couples TRBV9 to TRBJ2-2, with D possibly matching TRBD2 (5 bases). CDR3 length: 16 residues. Germline assignment: CDR1 SGDLS and CDR2 YYNGEE. V was pared by 4 bases and J by 1 base, with 14 bases between.

This clone came up a few times. The chain links TRBV7-2 to TRBJ2-3, with unresolved D. The germline V and J ends were trimmed by 6 bases and 7 bases, with 14 bases remaining between them. This CDR3 contains 13 residues. Germline V gives CDR1 SGHTA, CDR2 FQGNSA. CDR3 sequence reads: CASSPPLGNTQYF. In nucleotides, the CDR3 is TGTGCCAGCAGTCCACCACTTGGAAATACGCAGTATTTT.

There are a few counts of this clone. The chain joins TRBV6-1 to TRBJ2-2; 7 nucleotides agree with TRBD1. The trim removed 6 bases at V and 5 bases at J, leaving 6 bases unmatched. Germline V gene data show CDR1 as MNHNS and CDR2 as SASEGT. This CDR3 is 14 amino acids long. Here the CDR3 reads CASSIGQETGELFF. CDR3 coding DNA: TGTGCCAGCAGCATAGGACAGGAGACCGGGGAGCTGTTTTTT.

The chain is built from TRBV29-1 and TRBJ2-7, with a possible D match to TRBD1 (6 bases). In germline, CDR1 is SQVTM, CDR2 ANQGSEA. Between the trimmed V and J ends, which lost 6 bases and 2 bases, there was a span of 11 bases. The CDR3 extends over 12 amino acids. CDR3 coding DNA: TGCAGCGTATCCGGACAGACCTACGAGCAGTACTTC. Its translation: CSVSGQTYEQYF.

This chain joins TRBV4-1 and TRBJ2-7; TRBD1 matches 7 bases. J gave up 1 base and V 3 bases, and 0 bases lay outside the gene matches. The germline V gene has CDR1 MGHRA and CDR2 YSYEKL. This CDR3 comprises 13 residues. The CDR3 sequence: CASSQDRSYEQYF. The CDR3 nucleotides read TGCGCCAGCAGCCAGGACAGGTCCTACGAGCAGTACTTC.

This chain uses TRBV29-1 with TRBJ2-2; tentative D call: TRBD2 (6 bases). The length of the CDR3 is 12 residues. The germline V gene has CDR1 SQVTM and CDR2 ANQGSEA. The V gene lost 8 bases and the J gene lost 6 bases, with 13 bases spanning the gap. The CDR3 region is CSSEEGSGELFF. CDR3 nucleotide sequence: TGCAGCTCGGAGGAGGGGTCCGGGGAGCTGTTTTTT.